This T cell receptor beta chain was sequenced in a study of post-analysis software for immune sequencing data. General observations from the study: Higher frequency in patients than in controls was seen for about 5 TRBV segments, with TRBV5-6, TRBV5-1 and TRBV20-1 among them. Diversity measured as normalized Chao1 was significantly lower in multiple sclerosis patients than in controls.

The length of the CDR3 is 15 residues. Germline-derived CDR1 and CDR2 are MRHNA and SNTAGT. Trimming at V came to 6 bases and at J to 3 bases, leaving 3 bases not matched to a gene. Prepared libraries of TCR beta cDNA carried unique molecular identifiers. Researchers reported a few hundred thousand cDNA molecules coming from around 1 to 10 million T cells. MiXCR was run by TCRdb on the PCR reads, yielding one entry per CDR3 protein. The table records some 450,000 distinct CDR3 sequences, approximately 45% of them present only once. Remarks on this clonotype: The antigen remains unidentified.

This chain links TRBV6-4 with TRBJ2-3, with 13 nucleotides matching TRBD2. The TCR was taken from a girl under 18 with multiple sclerosis. Sequencing was carried out using blood. In DNA form, the CDR3 reads TGTGCCAGCAGCGGGACTAGCGGGGATACAGATACGCAGTATTTT. Translation gives CASSGTSGDTDTQYF.